This passage covers 23 T cell receptor beta chains from one sample sequenced in a study of cytomegalovirus exposure and HLA in healthy donors. A multiplex PCR was run with 60 Vbeta primers and 13 Jbeta primers. The method was immunoSEQ multiplex PCR; TCRdb's version includes in-frame clones alone and lacks a portion of them. The listing contains approximately 110,000 clones. Sample: PBMCs. The receptors were sampled from a man aged 45 to 65 in good health and CMV-seronegative.

The V and J genes are TRBV6-5 and TRBJ2-5; D perhaps matches TRBD2 (6 bases). The CDR3 extends over 15 amino acids. The germline gives CDR1 MNHEY, CDR2 SVGAGI. The ends were cut back, 0 bases at V and 7 bases at J, with 15 bases in the middle. CDR3 protein: CASSYSGGPRGTQYF. The CDR3 DNA follows: TGTGCCAGCAGTTACTCGGGGGGTCCCCGGGGGACCCAGTACTTC.

The genes are TRBV10-3 and TRBJ1-5, with D maybe TRBD1 (5 bases). The CDR3 consists of 14 residues. Germline CDR1 reads ENHRY; CDR2 reads SYGVKD. Trimming cost V 11 bases and J 0 bases, with 14 bases left between them. The CDR3 loop is CAFLDTDSNQPQHF. The DNA of the CDR3 is TGTGCCTTCTTGGACACGGATAGCAATCAGCCCCAGCATTTT.

The chain employs TRBV6-1 and TRBJ1-2; 10 nucleotides agree with TRBD1. The trim removed 6 bases at V and 3 bases at J, leaving 4 bases unmatched. The germline V gene has CDR1 MNHNS and CDR2 SASEGT. The CDR3 extends over 14 amino acids. The CDR3, as DNA: TGTGCCAGCAGCCCGGGGACAGGGGACTATGGCTACACCTTC. The encoded protein is CASSPGTGDYGYTF.

The genes are TRBV29-1 and TRBJ2-1, with a possible D match to TRBD1 (5 bases). Trimming shortened V by 6 bases and J by 9 bases, and 21 bases separated the two germline ends. The CDR3 extends over 14 amino acids. The germline V gene encodes CDR1 SQVTM and CDR2 ANQGSEA. This CDR3 reads CSVVQPPGLGEQFF. CDR3 in DNA: TGCAGCGTCGTACAACCCCCAGGGCTCGGTGAGCAGTTCTTC.

Here the CDR3 reads CASSSYSGATGNTIYF. CDR3 sequence (DNA): TGTGCCAGCTCGTCTTATTCGGGAGCAACTGGAAACACCATATATTTT. V and J are TRBV18 and TRBJ1-3; D is unresolved. Germline V gene lookup returns CDR1 KGHSH and CDR2 LQKENI. V was pared by 6 bases and J by 2 bases, with 17 bases between. The CDR3 totals 16 residues.

This chain uses TRBV9 with TRBJ1-1, with D perhaps matching TRBD1 (5 bases). Germline assignment: CDR1 SGDLS and CDR2 YYNGEE. V was shortened by 2 bases and J by 5 bases, with 13 bases between the two germline ends. This CDR3 region has 14 residues. This CDR3 is CASSVGGELTEAFF. The CDR3 DNA reads as TGTGCCAGCAGCGTGGGGGGGGAGCTGACTGAAGCTTTCTTT.

This chain uses TRBV6-5 with TRBJ1-2; D ambiguous. Looked up from germline, CDR1 is MNHEY and CDR2 is SVGAGI. CDR3 length: 15 residues. Between the trimmed V and J ends, which lost 2 bases and 1 base, there was a span of 11 bases. CDR3 amino acids: CASSYRTGNNYGYTF. Written as DNA, the CDR3 is TGTGCCAGCAGTTACCGGACTGGAAATAACTATGGCTACACCTTC.

The chain couples TRBV5-6 to TRBJ2-3; possible D gene TRBD2, 5 bases. Germline assignment: CDR1 SGHDT and CDR2 YYEEEE. Trimming stripped 0 bases from V and 1 base from J, with 9 bases between. The CDR3 is 15 amino acids. The CDR3 nucleotides read TGTGCCAGCAGCTTGGTGGAGGCCCGCACAGATACGCAGTATTTT. This codes for CASSLVEARTDTQYF. The whole variable domain, filled in from reference TRBV5-6 and TRBJ2-3, reads DAGVTQSPTHLIKTRGQQVTLRCSPKSGHDTVSWYQQALGQGPQFIFQYYEEEERQRGNFPDRFSGHQFPNYSSELNVNALLLGDSALYLCASSLVEARTDTQYFGPGTRLTVL.

The rearrangement joins TRBV7-8 to TRBJ2-1; TRBD2 agrees at 8 bases. V shed 0 bases and J 12 bases; nucleotides not matched to a gene: 10. The CDR3 length is 15 residues. Germline CDR1 reads SGHVS; CDR2 reads FQNEAQ. The CDR3 region is CASSLAGGAPMGQFF. In nucleotides, the CDR3 is TGTGCCAGCAGCTTAGCCGGGGGGGCTCCAATGGGGCAGTTCTTC.

This chain links TRBV9 with TRBJ1-4; the match to TRBD1 covers 8 bases. Germline assignment: CDR1 SGDLS and CDR2 YYNGEE. This CDR3 spans 15 amino acids. V gave up 4 bases and J gave up 8 bases; unmatched junction bases: 10. The CDR3 DNA reads as TGTGCCAGCAGCCTCCAGGGGGCGGGGGAGGAAAAACTGTTTTTT. It yields the protein CASSLQGAGEEKLFF.

The CDR3 DNA is TGTGCTAGTGGTTTTAGGGGATCCTACAATGAGCAGTTCTTC. Its translation is CASGFRGSYNEQFF. The chain employs TRBV12-5 and TRBJ2-1; perhaps TRBD1 as D (5 bases). CDR1 is LGHNT and CDR2 is FRNRAP in the germline V gene. CDR3 size: 14 residues. V was shortened by 3 bases and J by 1 base, with 7 bases between the two germline ends.

The chain carries TRBV7-8 and TRBJ1-2; a weak D match, TRBD1 (5 bases). Germline V lookup: CDR1 SGHVS, CDR2 FQNEAQ. Trimming removed 8 bases at V and 2 bases at J, with 21 bases between. The CDR3 totals 16 residues. The CDR3 DNA follows: TGTGCCAGCGCCCCGTACAGGAGCGTAAGGAACTATGGCTACACCTTC. It yields the protein CASAPYRSVRNYGYTF.

The V and J genes are TRBV19 and TRBJ1-1, with a weak D call TRBD1 (5 bases). V was cut by 3 bases and J by 1 base, with 15 bases left in between. This CDR3 has 16 amino acids. Per the germline V gene, CDR1 is LNHDA and CDR2 is SQIVND (reference sequence). CDR3 coding DNA: TGTGCCAGTAGTATCCTACCGACCCAGGGGAACACTGAAGCTTTCTTT. Translated: CASSILPTQGNTEAFF. Full variable domain (missing parts from reference TRBV19 and TRBJ1-1): DGGITQSPKYLFRKEGQNVTLSCEQNLNHDAMYWYRQDPGQGLRLIYYSQIVNDFQKGDIAEGYSVSREKKESFPLTVTSAQKNPTAFYLCASSILPTQGNTEAFFGQGTRLTVV.

The CDR3 sequence: CASSAQGNNSPLHF. The CDR3 DNA follows: TGTGCCAGCAGTGCTCAGGGGAATAATTCACCCCTCCACTTT. This chain uses TRBV25-1 with TRBJ1-6; possibly TRBD1 for D (6 bases). This CDR3 is built from 14 residues. Germline V lookup: CDR1 MGHDK, CDR2 SYGVNS. V lost 4 bases and J lost 5, with 9 bases in between.

The chain links TRBV7-2 to TRBJ1-5, with D uncertain. The germline V gene has CDR1 SGHTA and CDR2 FQGNSA. This CDR3 is 17 amino acids long. With 5 bases removed from V and 4 bases from J, the gap between germline ends came to 21 bases. The CDR3 sequence is CASSPGSGVRSNQPQHF. CDR3 nucleotides: TGTGCCAGCAGCCCCGGTAGCGGTGTTCGATCAAATCAGCCCCAGCATTTT. The full variable domain, rest sourced from reference TRBV7-2 and TRBJ1-5, is GAGVSQSPSNKVTEKGKDVELRCDPISGHTALYWYRQSLGQGLEFLIYFQGNSAPDKSGLPSDRFSAERTGGSVSTLTIQRTQQEDSAVYLCASSPGSGVRSNQPQHFGDGTRLSIL.

This CDR3 is CASSLGTSRYNEQFF. The DNA for the CDR3 is TGTGCCAGCAGCTTAGGGACTAGCAGGTACAATGAGCAGTTCTTC. V is TRBV7-9 and J is TRBJ2-1; 8 nucleotides align to TRBD2. This CDR3 is 15 amino acids long. V lost 1 base, J lost 4 bases, and 3 bases stayed unmatched. Germline CDR1 reads SEHNR; CDR2 reads FQNEAQ (reference sequence). Drawing the rest from reference TRBV7-9 and TRBJ2-1, the complete variable domain is DTGVSQNPRHKITKRGQNVTFRCDPISEHNRLYWYRQTLGQGPEFLTYFQNEAQLEKSRLLSDRFSAERPKGSFSTLEIQRTEQGDSAMYLCASSLGTSRYNEQFFGPGTRLTVL.

V usage is TRBV30 and J usage is TRBJ1-4; D unclear. The CDR3 totals 13 residues. The V and J ends lost 1 base and 3 bases respectively, with 6 bases between them. Per the germline V gene, CDR1 is GTSNPN and CDR2 is SVGIG (reference sequence). The CDR3 spells CAWSGLANEKLFF. CDR3 DNA: TGTGCCTGGAGTGGACTGGCTAATGAAAAACTGTTTTTT.

The rearrangement joins TRBV5-1 to TRBJ2-1; perhaps TRBD1 as D (6 bases). This CDR3 region has 15 residues. Trimming removed 2 bases from V and 0 bases from J, with 9 bases in between. Germline V gene sequence: CDR1 SGHRS, CDR2 YFSETQ. In nucleotides, the CDR3 is TGCGCCAGCAGCTTAACAGGGAACTCCTACAATGAGCAGTTCTTC. Protein sequence: CASSLTGNSYNEQFF.

V is TRBV5-4 and J is TRBJ1-2; D might be TRBD1 (5 bases). CDR3 length equals 14 residues. Trimming removed 3 bases from V and 4 bases from J, with 13 bases in between. Germline V gene lookup returns CDR1 SGHNT and CDR2 YYREEE (reference sequence). CDR3 sequence: CASSSQGLVYGYTF. The CDR3, as DNA: TGTGCCAGCAGCTCCCAGGGTTTGGTCTATGGCTACACCTTC.

The genes are TRBV5-4 and TRBJ2-3; D is undetermined. This CDR3 has 12 residues. Trimming took 1 base from V and 7 from J, leaving 7 bases between them. Germline loops: CDR1 SGHNT, CDR2 YYREEE (reference sequence). In DNA, the CDR3 is TGTGCCAGCAGCTTGACCGGGTATACGCAGTATTTT. Protein sequence: CASSLTGYTQYF.

With regard to this clone: Since the CDR3 does not end with the conserved phenylalanine or tryptophan, this likely comes from a read error. This sequence joins TRBV6-5 and TRBJ1-2, with D uncertain. The CDR3 runs 14 residues. The germline V gene encodes CDR1 MNHEY and CDR2 SVGAGI. Trimming left V 2 bases short and J 2 bases short, with 9 bases between. The CDR3 loop reads CASSYIATNYGYTL. The CDR3 region has the DNA TGTGCCAGCAGTTACATAGCTACGAACTATGGCTACACCCTC.

The chain carries TRBV29-1 and TRBJ1-1; D possibly corresponds to TRBD1 (5 bases). Germline V CDR1 and CDR2: SQVTM, ANQGSEA. Trimming cost V 1 base and J 4 bases, with 13 bases left between them. This CDR3 comprises 14 residues. The CDR3 coding sequence is TGCAGCGTTGAAGGGGGGGGGACGAGCACTGAAGCTTTCTTT. This encodes CSVEGGGTSTEAFF.

The chain carries TRBV15 and TRBJ1-5; the D gene is possibly TRBD1 (6 bases). Trimming pared 0 bases from V and 0 bases from J, leaving 18 bases between. Germline V gene data show CDR1 as LNHNV and CDR2 as YYDKDF (reference sequence). The CDR3 contains 19 residues. CDR3 DNA sequence: TGTGCCACCAGCAGAGATCTGATTGGGGGCCCGTATAGCAATCAGCCCCAGCATTTT. Encoded protein: CATSRDLIGGPYSNQPQHF. Filled out from reference TRBV15 and TRBJ1-5, the complete variable domain reads DAMVIQNPRYQVTQFGKPVTLSCSQTLNHNVMYWYQQKSSQAPKLLFHYYDKDFNNEADTPDNFQSRRPNTSFCFLDIRSPGLGDTAMYLCATSRDLIGGPYSNQPQHFGDGTRLSIL.